One and the same sample provided the 10 T cell receptor beta chains below, sequenced in a study of blood T cell repertoires in COVID-19 (dated by TCRdb to 2020 to 2021). Libraries were constructed by the immunoSEQ multiplex PCR assay. TCRdb holds this immuneACCESS table with in-frame rearrangements only. Some clones are missing; in checked studies, unresolved V genes explain under half, and the rest has no known cause. This sample has 140,000 to 150,000 clones in its table, and just under 85% of those were observed once. Together, the top ten hold 2.5% to 3% of the sample. Sequencing was performed on peripheral blood. These receptor sequences come from a woman aged 35 to 49 with active or convalescent COVID-19.

A remark on this clone: Within the sample, other DNA sequences also encode this same CDR3. The chain uses TRBV28 and TRBJ1-6; D is possibly TRBD1 (6 bases). Per germline, CDR1 MDHEN and CDR2 SYDVKM. The CDR3 is 14 residues long. Trimming took off 6 bases at V and 10 bases at J, with 16 bases between the two ends. The CDR3 DNA reads as TGTGCCAGCAGCCCCCCCGTCAGGGGATCACCCCTCCACTTT. This sequence encodes CASSPPVRGSPLHF.

This chain connects TRBV29-1 to TRBJ2-6; 8 nucleotides agree with TRBD1. CDR3 length: 16 residues. V was clipped by 6 bases and J by 0 bases; unmatched bases: 7. Germline V CDR1 and CDR2: SQVTM, ANQGSEA. CDR3 loop: CSVRQGPSSGANVLTF. CDR3 coding DNA: TGCAGCGTAAGACAGGGGCCATCCTCTGGGGCCAACGTCCTGACTTTC.

This clone was detected only once. This chain connects TRBV15 to TRBJ1-4, with D unclear. Per germline, CDR1 LNHNV and CDR2 YYDKDF (reference sequence). Trimming cost V 1 base and J 8 bases, with 11 bases left between them. CDR3 length equals 14 residues. This chain's CDR3 is CATSRGGGREKLFF. CDR3 nucleotide sequence: TGTGCCACCAGCAGAGGTGGAGGGCGGGAAAAACTGTTTTTT.

The gene calls are TRBV5-4 and TRBJ2-3, with TRBD1 matching 11 bases. V lost 4 bases to trimming and J lost 3 bases; unmatched junction nucleotides: 7. The germline V gene encodes CDR1 SGHNT and CDR2 YYREEE (reference sequence). The CDR3 extends over 16 amino acids. The CDR3 here is CASSLGDRGRTDTQYF. CDR3 coding DNA: TGTGCCAGCAGCCTTGGGGACAGGGGGAGGACAGATACGCAGTATTTT.

The chain links TRBV5-5 to TRBJ2-7; 7 bases fit TRBD1. CDR3 length: 15 residues. V lost 0 bases to trimming and J lost 0 bases; unmatched junction nucleotides: 3. The germline V gene has CDR1 SGHKS and CDR2 YYEKEE (reference sequence). In nucleotides, the CDR3 is TGTGCCAGCAGCTTGGGGACAGGATTCTCCTACGAGCAGTACTTC. Protein sequence: CASSLGTGFSYEQYF.

The chain carries TRBV27 and TRBJ1-1; D might be TRBD1 (5 bases). CDR1 MNHEY and CDR2 SMNVEV come from the germline V gene (reference sequence). V shed 6 bases and J shed 6 bases, with 11 bases lying between them. The CDR3 loop spans 12 amino acids. CDR3 protein: CASSPGGAEAFF. The CDR3 nucleotides read TGTGCCAGCAGCCCCGGGGGTGCTGAAGCTTTCTTT.

Written as DNA, the CDR3 is TGTGCCAGCAGCTTAGGAGGGCGGGGGAGTTACCCGGATACGCAGTATTTT. Protein product: CASSLGGRGSYPDTQYF. The rearrangement joins TRBV7-2 to TRBJ2-3; 7 nucleotides align to TRBD2. The CDR3 runs 17 residues. The germline V gene encodes CDR1 SGHTA and CDR2 FQGNSA. V was pared by 1 base and J by 6 bases, with 13 bases of the junction left unmatched.

This clone was seen a single time. The V call is TRBV5-1, the J call TRBJ1-3; 7 bases align to TRBD1. CDR1 and CDR2 from the germline V gene are SGHRS and YFSETQ. This CDR3 is 16 amino acids long. Trimming at V came to 1 base and at J to 0 bases, leaving 4 bases not matched to a gene. CDR3 loop: CASSLTGTDSGNTIYF. The CDR3 DNA sequence: TGCGCCAGCAGCTTGACCGGGACAGACTCTGGAAACACCATATATTTT.

The V gene is TRBV28, the J gene TRBJ2-6, with D perhaps TRBD2 (6 bases). The germline V gene encodes CDR1 MDHEN and CDR2 SYDVKM. The CDR3 has 15 residues. Between the trimmed V and J ends, which lost 7 bases and 0 bases, there was a span of 10 bases. DNA of the CDR3: TGTGCCAGCACGGGAGATTTCTCTGGGGCCAACGTCCTGACTTTC. Its protein product is CASTGDFSGANVLTF.

The rearrangement uses TRBV11-2 and TRBJ1-1; D call uncertain. V was pared by 5 bases and J by 4 bases, with 14 bases between. The CDR3 is made up of 14 amino acids. Germline CDR1 SGHAT, CDR2 FQNNGV. CDR3 amino acids: CASSQSTIGTEAFF. The CDR3 DNA is TGTGCCAGCAGCCAATCGACAATCGGCACTGAAGCTTTCTTT. The whole variable domain, remainder taken from reference TRBV11-2 and TRBJ1-1, is EAGVAQSPRYKIIEKRQSVAFWCNPISGHATLYWYQQILGQGPKLLIQFQNNGVVDDSQLPKDRFSAERLKGVDSTLKIQPAKLEDSAVYLCASSQSTIGTEAFFGQGTRLTVV.